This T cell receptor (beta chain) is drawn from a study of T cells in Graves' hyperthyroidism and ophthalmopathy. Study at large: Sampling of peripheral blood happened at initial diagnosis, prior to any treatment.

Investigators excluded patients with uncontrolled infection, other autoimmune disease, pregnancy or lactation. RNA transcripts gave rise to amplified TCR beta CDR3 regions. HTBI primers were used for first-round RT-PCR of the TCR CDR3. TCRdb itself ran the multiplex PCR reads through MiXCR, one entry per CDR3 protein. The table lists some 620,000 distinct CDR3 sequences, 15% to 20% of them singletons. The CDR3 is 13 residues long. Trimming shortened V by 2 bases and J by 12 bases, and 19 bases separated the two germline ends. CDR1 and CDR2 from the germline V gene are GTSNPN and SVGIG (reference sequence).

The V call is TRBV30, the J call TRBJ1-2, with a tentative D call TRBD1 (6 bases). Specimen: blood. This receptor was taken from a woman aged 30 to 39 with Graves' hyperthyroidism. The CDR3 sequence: CAWSTPQQGANTF. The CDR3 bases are TGTGCCTGGAGTACACCTCAACAGGGAGCGAACACCTTC.